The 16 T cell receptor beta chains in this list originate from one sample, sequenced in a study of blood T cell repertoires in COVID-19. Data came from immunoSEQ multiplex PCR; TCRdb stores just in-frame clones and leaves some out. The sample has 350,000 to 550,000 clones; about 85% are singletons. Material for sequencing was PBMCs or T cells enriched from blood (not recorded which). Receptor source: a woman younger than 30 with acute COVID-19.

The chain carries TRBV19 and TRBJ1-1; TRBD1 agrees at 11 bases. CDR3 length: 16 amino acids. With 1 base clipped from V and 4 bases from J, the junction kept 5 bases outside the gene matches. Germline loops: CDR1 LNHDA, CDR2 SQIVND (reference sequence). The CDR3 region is CASSIAGTGGSTEAFF. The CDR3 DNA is TGTGCCAGTAGTATAGCCGGGACAGGGGGATCCACTGAAGCTTTCTTT. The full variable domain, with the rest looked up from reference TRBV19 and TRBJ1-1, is DGGITQSPKYLFRKEGQNVTLSCEQNLNHDAMYWYRQDPGQGLRLIYYSQIVNDFQKGDIAEGYSVSREKKESFPLTVTSAQKNPTAFYLCASSIAGTGGSTEAFFGQGTRLTVV.

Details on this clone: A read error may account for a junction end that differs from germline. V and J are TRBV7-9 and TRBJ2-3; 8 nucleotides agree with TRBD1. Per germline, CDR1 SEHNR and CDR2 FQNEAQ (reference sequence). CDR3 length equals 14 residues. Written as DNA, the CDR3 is TGTGCCGGCAGACAGGGGAGGAGCACAGATACGCAGTATTTT. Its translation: CAGRQGRSTDTQYF. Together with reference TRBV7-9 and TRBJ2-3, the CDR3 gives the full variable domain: DTGVSQNPRHKITKRGQNVTFRCDPISEHNRLYWYRQTLGQGPEFLTYFQNEAQLEKSRLLSDRFSAERPKGSFSTLEIQRTEQGDSAMYLCAGRQGRSTDTQYFGPGTRLTVL.

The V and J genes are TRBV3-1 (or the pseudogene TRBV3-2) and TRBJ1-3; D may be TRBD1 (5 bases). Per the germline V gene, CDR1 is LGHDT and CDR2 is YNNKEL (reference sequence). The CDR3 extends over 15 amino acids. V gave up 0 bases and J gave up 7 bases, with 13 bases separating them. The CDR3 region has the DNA TGTGCCAGCAGCCAAGATACGGGGGGTTGGAACACCATATATTTT. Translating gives CASSQDTGGWNTIYF.

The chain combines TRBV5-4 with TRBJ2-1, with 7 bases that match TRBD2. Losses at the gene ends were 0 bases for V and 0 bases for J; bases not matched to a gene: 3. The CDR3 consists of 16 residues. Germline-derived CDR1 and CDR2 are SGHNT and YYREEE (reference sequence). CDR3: CASSLAGGSSYNEQFF. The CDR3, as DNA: TGTGCCAGCAGCTTGGCCGGCGGGAGCTCCTACAATGAGCAGTTCTTC.

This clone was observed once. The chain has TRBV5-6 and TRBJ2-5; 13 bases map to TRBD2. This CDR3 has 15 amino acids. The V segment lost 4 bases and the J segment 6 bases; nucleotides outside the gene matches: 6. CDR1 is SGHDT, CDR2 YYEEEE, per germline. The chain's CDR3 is CASSQRTSGGQTQYF. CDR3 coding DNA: TGTGCCAGCAGCCAACGGACTAGCGGGGGTCAGACCCAGTACTTC.

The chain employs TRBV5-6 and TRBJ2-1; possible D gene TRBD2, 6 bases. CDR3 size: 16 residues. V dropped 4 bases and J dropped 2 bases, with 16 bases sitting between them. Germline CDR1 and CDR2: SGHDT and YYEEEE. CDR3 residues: CASSGPGDWPYNEQFF. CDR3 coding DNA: TGTGCCAGCAGCGGCCCGGGGGACTGGCCCTACAATGAGCAGTTCTTC. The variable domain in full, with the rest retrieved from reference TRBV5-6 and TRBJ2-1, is DAGVTQSPTHLIKTRGQQVTLRCSPKSGHDTVSWYQQALGQGPQFIFQYYEEEERQRGNFPDRFSGHQFPNYSSELNVNALLLGDSALYLCASSGPGDWPYNEQFFGPGTRLTVL.

The CDR3 reads CASSPWDRSGGELFF. The CDR3 nucleotides are TGTGCCAGCAGTCCGTGGGACAGGTCTGGCGGGGAGCTGTTTTTT. The rearrangement uses TRBV28 and TRBJ2-2, with 8 bases fitting TRBD1. The CDR3 consists of 15 residues. After removal of 5 bases from V and 7 bases from J, the junction contained 9 bases not matched to a gene. CDR1 is MDHEN, CDR2 SYDVKM, per germline.

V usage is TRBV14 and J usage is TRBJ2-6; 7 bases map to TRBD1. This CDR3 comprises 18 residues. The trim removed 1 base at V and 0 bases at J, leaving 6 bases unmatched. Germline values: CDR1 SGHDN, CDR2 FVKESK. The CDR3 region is CASSQAQGNPSGANVLTF. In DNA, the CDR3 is TGTGCCAGCAGCCAAGCACAGGGGAACCCCTCTGGGGCCAACGTCCTGACTTTC. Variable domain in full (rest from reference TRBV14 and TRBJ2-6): EAGVTQFPSHSVIEKGQTVTLRCDPISGHDNLYWYRRVMGKEIKFLLHFVKESKQDESGMPNNRFLAERTGGTYSTLKVQPAELEDSGVYFCASSQAQGNPSGANVLTFGAGSRLTVL.

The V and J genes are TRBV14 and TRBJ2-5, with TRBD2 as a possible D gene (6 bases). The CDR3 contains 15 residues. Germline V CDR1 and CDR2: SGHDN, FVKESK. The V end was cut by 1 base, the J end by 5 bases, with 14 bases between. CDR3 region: CASSQVRRGGETQYF. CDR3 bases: TGTGCCAGCAGCCAAGTTCGGCGGGGTGGTGAGACCCAGTACTTC.

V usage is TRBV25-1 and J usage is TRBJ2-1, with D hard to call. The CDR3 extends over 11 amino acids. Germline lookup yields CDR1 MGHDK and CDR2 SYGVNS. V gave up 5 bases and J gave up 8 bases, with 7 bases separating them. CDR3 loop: CASSLGDEQFF. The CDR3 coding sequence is TGTGCCAGCAGTTTGGGCGATGAGCAGTTCTTC.

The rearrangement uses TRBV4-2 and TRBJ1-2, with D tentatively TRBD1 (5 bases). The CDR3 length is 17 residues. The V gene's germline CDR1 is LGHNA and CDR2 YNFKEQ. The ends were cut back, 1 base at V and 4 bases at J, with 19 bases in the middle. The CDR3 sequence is CASSQALSGGNLYGYTF. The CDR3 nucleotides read TGTGCCAGCAGCCAAGCCCTCTCTGGGGGGAACCTCTATGGCTACACCTTC.

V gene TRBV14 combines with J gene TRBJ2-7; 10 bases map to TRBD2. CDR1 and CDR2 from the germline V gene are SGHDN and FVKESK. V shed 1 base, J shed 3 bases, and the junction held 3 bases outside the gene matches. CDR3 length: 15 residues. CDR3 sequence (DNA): TGTGCCAGCAGCCAAGGCGTAGCGGGAGGCTACGAGCAGTACTTC. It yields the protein CASSQGVAGGYEQYF.

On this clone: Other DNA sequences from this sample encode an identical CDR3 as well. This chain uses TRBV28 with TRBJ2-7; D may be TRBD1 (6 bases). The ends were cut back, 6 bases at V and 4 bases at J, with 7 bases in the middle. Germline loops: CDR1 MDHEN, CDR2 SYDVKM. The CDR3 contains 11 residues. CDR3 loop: CASRGQYEQYF. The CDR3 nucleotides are TGTGCCAGCAGGGGACAATACGAGCAGTACTTC.

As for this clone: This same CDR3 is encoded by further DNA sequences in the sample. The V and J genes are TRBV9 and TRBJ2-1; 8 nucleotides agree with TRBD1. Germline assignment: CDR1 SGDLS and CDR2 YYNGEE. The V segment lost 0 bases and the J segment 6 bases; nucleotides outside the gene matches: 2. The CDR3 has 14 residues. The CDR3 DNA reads TGTGCCAGCAGCGTAGGACAGGGGAGCAATGAGCAGTTCTTC. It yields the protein CASSVGQGSNEQFF.

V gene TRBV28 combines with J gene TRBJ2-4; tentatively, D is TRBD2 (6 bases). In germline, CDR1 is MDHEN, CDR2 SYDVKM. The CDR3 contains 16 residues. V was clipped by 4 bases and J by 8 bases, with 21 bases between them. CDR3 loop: CASSYSSEKPGDIQYF. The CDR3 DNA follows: TGTGCCAGCAGTTATTCCTCGGAGAAACCGGGGGACATTCAGTACTTC.

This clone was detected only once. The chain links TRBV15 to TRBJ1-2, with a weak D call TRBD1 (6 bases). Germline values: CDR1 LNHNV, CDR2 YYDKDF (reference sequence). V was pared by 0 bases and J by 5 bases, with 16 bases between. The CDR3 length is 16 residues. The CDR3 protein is CATSRDGTGFSYGYTF. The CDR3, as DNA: TGTGCCACCAGCAGAGATGGAACAGGGTTTTCTTATGGCTACACCTTC.